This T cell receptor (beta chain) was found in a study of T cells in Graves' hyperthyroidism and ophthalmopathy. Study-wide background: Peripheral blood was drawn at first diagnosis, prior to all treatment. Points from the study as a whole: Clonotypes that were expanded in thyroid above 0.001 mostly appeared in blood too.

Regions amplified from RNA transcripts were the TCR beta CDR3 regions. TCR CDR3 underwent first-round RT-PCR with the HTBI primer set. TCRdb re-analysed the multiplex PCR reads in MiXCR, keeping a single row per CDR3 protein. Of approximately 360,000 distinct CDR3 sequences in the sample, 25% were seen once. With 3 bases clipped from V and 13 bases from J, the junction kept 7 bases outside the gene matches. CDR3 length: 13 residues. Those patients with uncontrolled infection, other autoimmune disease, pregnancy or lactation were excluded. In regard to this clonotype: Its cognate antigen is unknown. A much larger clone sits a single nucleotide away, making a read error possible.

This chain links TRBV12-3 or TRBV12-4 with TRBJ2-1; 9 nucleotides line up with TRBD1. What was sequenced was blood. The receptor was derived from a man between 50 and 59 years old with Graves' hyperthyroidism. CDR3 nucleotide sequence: TGTGCCAGCAGTTTCGGGACAGGGCGCGATCAGTTCTTC. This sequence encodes CASSFGTGRDQFF.